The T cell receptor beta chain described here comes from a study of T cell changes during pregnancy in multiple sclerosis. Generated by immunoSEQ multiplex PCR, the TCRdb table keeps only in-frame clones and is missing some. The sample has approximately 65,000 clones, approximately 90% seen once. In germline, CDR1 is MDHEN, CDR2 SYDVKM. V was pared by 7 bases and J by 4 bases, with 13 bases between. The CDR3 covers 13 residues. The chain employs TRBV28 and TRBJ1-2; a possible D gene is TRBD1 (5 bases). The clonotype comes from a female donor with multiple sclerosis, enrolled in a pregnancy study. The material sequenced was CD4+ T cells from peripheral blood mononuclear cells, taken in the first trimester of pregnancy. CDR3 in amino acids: CASTAGQGYGYTF. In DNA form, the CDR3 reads TGTGCCAGCACGGCAGGGCAAGGCTATGGCTACACCTTC.